A single sample is the source of the 29 T cell receptor beta chains below, sequenced in a study of CD4 and CD8 cells across lung adenocarcinoma regions. TCRdb re-called the PCR reads with MiXCR, one entry per CDR3 protein. The sample has about 16,000 distinct CDR3 sequences; 51% are singletons. The sequenced material came from CD8+ T cells from the center of a lung tumor. The receptors originated from a female donor with lung adenocarcinoma. The CD4 and CD8 labels of this study may be unreliable.

This clonotype is medium-sized by share. The chain employs TRBV7-2 and TRBJ2-3; maybe TRBD2 (6 bases). Germline CDR1 SGHTA, CDR2 FQGNSA. Trimming stripped 0 bases from V and 6 bases from J, with 10 bases between. The CDR3 has 14 residues. This CDR3 is CASSLAGGADTQYF. The DNA for the CDR3 is TGTGCCAGCAGCTTAGCGGGGGGTGCGGATACGCAGTATTTT.

Note on this clonotype: At one of its ends the junction is not consistent with the germline gene, which may arise from a read error. V gene TRBV6-1 combines with J gene TRBJ2-5; D is undetermined. Per the germline V gene, CDR1 is MNHNS and CDR2 is SASEGT. The CDR3 has 11 residues. The CDR3 is CAGRDQDTQYF. The CDR3 DNA follows: TGTGCCGGCCGAGACCAAGATACCCAGTACTTC.

In its sample, this clonotype was seen many times. This CDR3 is CASSALTGRYTEAFF. The CDR3 DNA follows: TGTGCCAGCAGTGCCCTGACAGGGCGCTACACTGAAGCTTTCTTT. The chain has TRBV6-1 and TRBJ1-1; 7 positions match TRBD1. CDR1 MNHNS and CDR2 SASEGT come from the germline V gene. CDR3 size: 15 residues. V shed 4 bases and J 3 bases; nucleotides not matched to a gene: 8.

The chain uses TRBV10-2 and TRBJ1-1, with D uncertain. Germline CDR1 WSHSY, CDR2 SAAADI. With 6 bases removed from V and 3 bases from J, the gap between germline ends came to 11 bases. The CDR3 contains 13 residues. CDR3: CASSRAGDTEAFF. CDR3 DNA sequence: TGCGCCAGCAGCCGGGCCGGGGACACTGAAGCTTTCTTT.

Many counts were recorded for this clonotype. V usage is TRBV7-2 and J usage is TRBJ1-5; possibly TRBD1 for D (6 bases). CDR1 and CDR2 (germline): SGHTA, FQGNSA. V lost 1 base, J lost 7 bases, and 17 bases lay in between. This CDR3 is built from 16 residues. CDR3 nucleotide sequence: TGTGCCAGCAGCTTAGGGTCTACAGGGACGGGACAGCCCCAGCATTTT. Translation: CASSLGSTGTGQPQHF.

This chain connects TRBV6-2 or TRBV6-3 to TRBJ1-2, with TRBD1 matching over 7 bases. Trimming removed 5 bases from V and 4 bases from J; junction bases left unmatched: 7. The CDR3 is 14 residues long. Germline V gene sequence: CDR1 MNHEY, CDR2 SVGEGT. CDR3 protein: CASSRGTAIYGYTF. The CDR3 DNA follows: TGTGCCAGCAGTCGGGGGACAGCCATCTATGGCTACACCTTC.

By share, this clonotype counts as medium-sized. The chain recombines TRBV6-1 with TRBJ2-3, with TRBD2 identical over 14 bases. Germline V gene data show CDR1 as MNHNS and CDR2 as SASEGT. There are 15 residues in the CDR3. V lost 6 bases, J lost 4 bases, and 3 bases stayed unmatched. The CDR3 nucleotides read TGTGCCAGCAGGGGGACTAGCGGGGGTCCAGATACGCAGTATTTT. Protein: CASRGTSGGPDTQYF.

The J gene is TRBJ2-3, the V gene TRBV6-1, with 7 bases that match TRBD1. The J call may be faulty, since TRBJ2-1 better matches the DNA end. CDR1 and CDR2 from the germline V gene are MNHNS and SASEGT. The CDR3 covers 13 residues. This CDR3 reads CASSDRVTHEQFF. CDR3 DNA: TGTGCCAGCAGCGACAGGGTTACCCATGAGCAGTTCTTC.

The chain carries TRBV28 and TRBJ2-3; 7 bases align to TRBD1. Germline values: CDR1 MDHEN, CDR2 SYDVKM. This CDR3 is 16 amino acids long. The V segment lost 7 bases and the J segment 0 bases; nucleotides outside the gene matches: 10. Here the CDR3 reads CASTGERTGSTDTQYF. The CDR3 nucleotides are TGTGCCAGCACTGGTGAGCGGACAGGCAGCACAGATACGCAGTATTTT.

CDR3 residues: CASSESKGSGYNEQFF. The CDR3 DNA sequence: TGCGCCAGCAGTGAGTCTAAGGGATCGGGCTACAATGAGCAGTTCTTC. V is TRBV10-1 and J is TRBJ2-1, with unresolved D. The germline V gene has CDR1 WNHNN and CDR2 SYGVQD (reference sequence). CDR3 size: 16 residues. Trimming removed 0 bases from V and 3 bases from J, with 12 bases in between.

Within the sample, this clonotype is medium-sized (0.01 to 0.1%). The chain recombines TRBV6-1 with TRBJ2-1; D possibly matches TRBD1 or TRBD2 (5 bases each). V was pared by 7 bases and J by 3 bases, with 16 bases between. CDR1 and CDR2 (germline): MNHNS, SASEGT. The CDR3 totals 15 residues. In DNA, the CDR3 is TGTGCCAGCATCAAAGGGGCGGGCGGCTACAATGAGCAGTTCTTC. It codes for CASIKGAGGYNEQFF.

V gene TRBV7-2 combines with J gene TRBJ2-3, with TRBD2 as a possible D gene (5 bases). The ends were cut back, 2 bases at V and 4 bases at J, with 16 bases in the middle. CDR3 length: 16 residues. Germline loops: CDR1 SGHTA, CDR2 FQGNSA. The CDR3 is CASSLSGLAVPDTQYF. The CDR3 coding sequence is TGTGCCAGCAGCTTAAGTGGGCTAGCTGTCCCAGATACGCAGTATTTT.

The chain recombines TRBV6-2 or TRBV6-3 with TRBJ2-5; maybe TRBD1 (6 bases). The CDR3 has 11 amino acids. The germline V gene has CDR1 MNHEY and CDR2 SVGEGT. V lost 6 bases to trimming and J lost 9 bases, with 11 bases between them. CDR3 sequence (DNA): TGTGCCAGCAGGGGCACAGGGCCCCAGTACTTC. Translation: CASRGTGPQYF.

There are many counts of this clonotype. The chain joins TRBV6-5 to TRBJ2-5, with D perhaps matching TRBD1 (6 bases). The J call may be wrong; the DNA end is better matched by TRBJ2-7. Germline lookup yields CDR1 MNHEY and CDR2 SVGAGI. CDR3 length: 15 amino acids. DNA of the CDR3: TGTGCCAGCAGTTACACTTCAGGGGCTCGTAGCGAGCAGTACTTC. Protein: CASSYTSGARSEQYF.

Concerning this clonotype: With a much larger clone just one base away, this may be a read error. V and J are TRBV27 and TRBJ1-2; D is ambiguous. The CDR3 consists of 13 residues. Germline V lookup: CDR1 MNHEY, CDR2 SMNVEV (reference sequence). CDR3 amino acids: CASSSLPNYGSTF. The CDR3 region has the DNA TGTGCCAGCAGTTCTCTTCCTAACTATGGCTCCACCTTC.

This clonotype was picked up a small number of times. The rearrangement joins TRBV4-1 to TRBJ2-2; perhaps TRBD2 as D (7 bases). The CDR3 is 16 residues long. Germline CDR1 MGHRA, CDR2 YSYEKL. V lost 3 bases and J 2 bases, leaving 13 bases between the germline ends. CDR3 bases: TGCGCCAGCAGCCACGGTTGGGGGGGCAACACCGGGGAGCTGTTTTTT. The encoded protein is CASSHGWGGNTGELFF.

This clonotype is classed as medium-sized. The chain links TRBV6-1 to TRBJ1-6; no clear D gene. V dropped 4 bases and J dropped 0 bases, with 10 bases sitting between them. The V gene's germline CDR1 is MNHNS and CDR2 SASEGT. The CDR3 loop spans 16 amino acids. DNA of the CDR3: TGTGCCAGCAGTGTGGCAGCGAGCTCCTATAATTCACCCCTCCACTTT. This sequence encodes CASSVAASSYNSPLHF.

The rearrangement joins TRBV6-1 to TRBJ2-3; 9 nucleotides align to TRBD2. After removal of 5 bases from V and 3 bases from J, the junction contained 3 bases not matched to a gene. This CDR3 comprises 14 residues. Germline CDR1 and CDR2: MNHNS and SASEGT. CDR3 protein: CASSPSGITDTQYF. DNA of the CDR3: TGTGCCAGCAGTCCTAGCGGGATAACAGATACGCAGTATTTT.

This clonotype was recorded at least ten times. This chain connects TRBV6-1 to TRBJ2-1; tentative D call: TRBD1 (5 bases). The last part of the DNA fits TRBJ2-7 better; the J call may be wrong. The germline CDR1 and CDR2 sequences are MNHNS and SASEGT. The CDR3 runs 13 residues. The chain's CDR3 is CASSELGPNEQYF. The CDR3 DNA follows: TGTGCCAGCAGTGAGCTGGGGCCCAACGAGCAGTACTTC.

V and J are TRBV11-1 and TRBJ1-1; D remains ambiguous. The CDR3 totals 13 residues. The germline gives CDR1 SGHAT, CDR2 FQDESV (reference sequence). V lost 2 bases to trimming and J lost 10 bases, with 14 bases between them. CDR3 DNA: TGTGCCAGCAGCTTAAGCCGGGAGAGAAGAGCTTTCTTT. It specifies CASSLSRERRAFF.

This clonotype was detected a few times. This rearrangement joins TRBV4-3 to TRBJ2-5, with D perhaps TRBD2 (6 bases). V was clipped by 1 base and J by 2 bases, with 8 bases between them. The CDR3 spans 14 residues. Germline CDR1 LGHNA, CDR2 YSLEER. The CDR3 spells CASSQGLGQETQYF. CDR3 coding DNA: TGCGCCAGCAGCCAAGGACTAGGTCAAGAGACCCAGTACTTC.

This clonotype has just a few counts. The chain links TRBV10-3 to TRBJ2-1; D call uncertain. This CDR3 has 13 residues. CDR1 is ENHRY and CDR2 is SYGVKD in the germline V gene. Trimming stripped 4 bases from V and 6 bases from J, with 10 bases between. The CDR3 coding sequence is TGTGCCATCAGTGCACCGAACAGCAATGAGCAGTTCTTC. Translation gives CAISAPNSNEQFF.

The chain uses TRBV6-5 and TRBJ2-1, with D possibly matching TRBD2 (5 bases). Germline CDR1 MNHEY, CDR2 SVGAGI. The V and J ends lost 2 bases and 1 base respectively, with 9 bases between them. This CDR3 spans 15 amino acids. CDR3 region: CASSYGGSSYNEQFF. CDR3 DNA: TGTGCCAGCAGTTACGGCGGGTCATCCTACAATGAGCAGTTCTTC.

This clonotype was picked up many times. This chain links TRBV6-1 with TRBJ1-4; TRBD1 aligns across 8 bases. V lost 5 bases and J lost 5; bases outside the gene matches: 4. Germline V gene lookup returns CDR1 MNHNS and CDR2 SASEGT. CDR3 size: 14 residues. The CDR3 DNA is TGTGCCAGCAGTCTCCGGGACAGGAATGAAAAACTGTTTTTT. Its translation is CASSLRDRNEKLFF.

There are many counts of this clonotype. An end of the junction differs from the germline gene, which may be a read error. V gene TRBV7-7 combines with J gene TRBJ2-5; TRBD2 agrees at 10 bases. The germline V gene encodes CDR1 SSHAT and CDR2 FNYEAQ (reference sequence). The CDR3 totals 15 residues. The CDR3: CASSRSGGQVETQYF. The CDR3 region has the DNA TGTGCTAGCAGCCGTAGCGGGGGGCAGGTGGAGACCCAGTACTTC.

The chain links TRBV27 to TRBJ2-1; 9 bases map to TRBD2. Germline trimming cut 2 bases from V and 4 bases from J; bases unmatched to any gene: 6. The CDR3 spans 16 residues. Germline CDR1 MNHEY, CDR2 SMNVEV (reference sequence). Here the CDR3 DNA reads TGTGCCAGCAGTTTAGGGCTAGCGGGGCTTTACAATGAGCAGTTCTTC. Encoded protein: CASSLGLAGLYNEQFF.

In DNA, the CDR3 is TGTGCCAGCAGTTTAAGGGCTAGCGGACAACTGGACAATGAGCAGTTCTTC. Its protein product is CASSLRASGQLDNEQFF. The J gene is TRBJ2-1, the V gene TRBV27; 7 bases map to TRBD2. The germline gives CDR1 MNHEY, CDR2 SMNVEV (reference sequence). Trimming at V came to 2 bases and at J to 5 bases, leaving 12 bases not matched to a gene. The CDR3 totals 17 residues.

The genes are TRBV6-5 and TRBJ1-2, with TRBD1 matching 9 bases. V was pared by 2 bases and J by 8 bases, with 12 bases of the junction left unmatched. The CDR3 length is 16 residues. Germline CDR1 reads MNHEY; CDR2 reads SVGAGI. DNA for the CDR3: TGTGCCAGCAGTTACAGCCTAACACAGGGGGCGCGCGGCTACACCTTC. As protein: CASSYSLTQGARGYTF.

This clonotype was seen more than once but under ten times. The rearrangement links TRBV7-2 to TRBJ2-1; no definite D call. The V gene's germline CDR1 is SGHTA and CDR2 FQGNSA. Trimming took off 5 bases at V and 2 bases at J, with 13 bases between the two ends. This CDR3 has 15 amino acids. DNA of the CDR3: TGTGCCAGCAGCCGCGGTCTAAGTCCCTACAATGAGCAGTTCTTC. Protein: CASSRGLSPYNEQFF.